Below are 26 T cell receptor beta chains sequenced from a single sample in a study of T cells in Graves' hyperthyroidism and ophthalmopathy. RNA transcripts were the template for amplifying TCR beta CDR3 regions. TCR CDR3 underwent first-round RT-PCR with the HTBI primer set. TCRdb ran MiXCR on the multiplex PCR reads and lists one entry per CDR3 protein. The sample lists some 350,000 distinct CDR3 sequences, roughly 25% occurring once. The specimen sequenced was blood. The receptors were gathered from a man aged 50 or older with Graves' hyperthyroidism.

This chain uses TRBV3-1 with TRBJ2-7; tentatively, D is TRBD1 or TRBD2 (5 bases each). The germline V gene encodes CDR1 LGHDT and CDR2 YNNKEL (reference sequence). The CDR3 is made up of 15 amino acids. V dropped 4 bases and J dropped 3 bases, with 16 bases sitting between them. The CDR3 sequence: CASSPNRDRLYEQYF. CDR3 coding DNA: TGTGCCAGCAGCCCTAACCGGGACCGTCTCTACGAGCAGTACTTC.

This clonotype was counted at least ten times. The chain employs TRBV7-2 and TRBJ2-1; 13 nucleotides line up with TRBD2. This CDR3 contains 14 residues. Germline V gene sequence: CDR1 SGHTA, CDR2 FQGNSA. Unmatched junction bases numbered 4, after V lost 5 bases and J lost 9 bases. The CDR3 here is CASSLWTSGGEQFF. CDR3 nucleotides: TGTGCCAGCAGCCTATGGACTAGCGGGGGTGAGCAGTTCTTC.

This clonotype was counted a few times. V gene TRBV5-1 combines with J gene TRBJ2-7, with D possibly matching TRBD2 (6 bases). Deletions cut 0 bases from V and 6 bases from J, with 13 bases between. This CDR3 region has 14 residues. Germline CDR1 reads SGHRS; CDR2 reads YFSETQ. CDR3 protein: CASSLGGVGLEQYF. The CDR3 region has the DNA TGCGCCAGCAGCTTGGGTGGGGTGGGACTCGAGCAGTACTTC.

The chain carries TRBV20-1 and TRBJ2-5, with D perhaps matching TRBD1 (7 bases). Germline values: CDR1 DFQATT, CDR2 SNEGSKA (reference sequence). The CDR3 has 13 amino acids. The V and J ends lost 3 bases and 4 bases respectively, with 12 bases between them. The CDR3 region is CSARFRGAETQYF. The CDR3 DNA sequence: TGCAGTGCTAGGTTCAGGGGGGCAGAGACCCAGTACTTC.

This clonotype was seen many times. The chain links TRBV12-3 or TRBV12-4 to TRBJ2-1; D is perhaps TRBD1 (6 bases). V lost 1 base, J lost 5 bases, and 9 bases lay in between. The CDR3 spans 14 residues. The CDR3 sequence is CASSLGGLNNEQFF. CDR3 DNA sequence: TGTGCCAGCAGTTTAGGGGGGCTGAACAATGAGCAGTTCTTC.

The rearrangement links TRBV5-5 to TRBJ2-3; 12 positions match TRBD1. Germline V gene sequence: CDR1 SGHKS, CDR2 YYEKEE (reference sequence). V gave up 4 bases and J gave up 4 bases; unmatched junction bases: 7. The CDR3 loop spans 16 amino acids. The DNA of the CDR3 is TGTGCCAGCAGCCGAACGGGACAGGGGGCCGCAGATACGCAGTATTTT. Translation gives CASSRTGQGAADTQYF.

In its sample, this clonotype was seen a few times. Mismatch with germline at one junction end may stem from a read error. This sequence joins TRBV12-3 or TRBV12-4 and TRBJ2-3; the D gene is possibly TRBD1 (6 bases). This CDR3 comprises 14 residues. The CDR3 DNA reads TGTGCCAGCATTTTAGGGGGTTTCACAGATACGCAGTATTTT. The encoded protein is CASILGGFTDTQYF.

The chain links TRBV9 to TRBJ2-7; 8 bases are shared with TRBD1. The J segment lost 6 bases and the V segment lost 4 bases, leaving 15 bases of the junction unmatched. CDR3 size: 16 residues. Looked up from germline, CDR1 is SGDLS and CDR2 is YYNGEE. CDR3 sequence: CASSPHPGTGLGEQYF. In nucleotides, the CDR3 is TGTGCCAGCAGCCCCCATCCCGGGACAGGACTTGGCGAGCAGTACTTC.

This clonotype was recorded a few times. The V and J genes are TRBV2 and TRBJ1-2; D unclear. From germline, CDR1 is SNHLY and CDR2 FYNNEI. CDR3 length equals 13 residues. The V and J ends lost 6 bases and 8 bases respectively, with 16 bases between them. The CDR3 DNA reads TGTGCCAGCAGCTCGGACGGCTCGTGGGGCTACACCTTC. This translates into CASSSDGSWGYTF.

The rearrangement links TRBV12-5 to TRBJ2-7; unclear D gene. The length of the CDR3 is 13 residues. The V and J ends lost 1 base and 4 bases respectively, with 8 bases between them. Germline lookup yields CDR1 LGHNT and CDR2 FRNRAP. The CDR3 here is CASGLGPTYEQYF. The CDR3 coding sequence is TGTGCTAGTGGTTTGGGCCCAACATACGAGCAGTACTTC. Drawing the rest from reference TRBV12-5 and TRBJ2-7, the complete variable domain is DARVTQTPRHKVTEMGQEVTMRCQPILGHNTVFWYRQTMMQGLELLAYFRNRAPLDDSGMPKDRFSAEMPDATLATLKIQPSEPRDSAVYFCASGLGPTYEQYFGPGTRLTVT.

This clonotype was seen more than once but under ten times. The chain employs TRBV3-1 and TRBJ2-1; 11 nucleotides line up with TRBD1. Germline trimming cut 7 bases from V and 5 bases from J; bases unmatched to any gene: 7. The CDR3 spans 15 residues. CDR1 and CDR2 (germline): LGHDT, YNNKEL (reference sequence). CDR3 nucleotide sequence: TGTGCCAGCACCCGGGACAGGGGGATTGACAATGAGCAGTTCTTC. Translation gives CASTRDRGIDNEQFF.

This clonotype was counted a few times. This chain joins TRBV12-3 or TRBV12-4 and TRBJ1-3, with no clear D. CDR3 length: 15 residues. V gave up 5 bases and J gave up 4 bases, with 15 bases separating them. The CDR3 loop reads CASSAGPTTGNTIYF. CDR3 DNA: TGTGCCAGCAGTGCGGGCCCAACGACGGGAAACACCATATATTTT.

This chain connects TRBV12-3 or TRBV12-4 to TRBJ2-2, with 10 nucleotides matching TRBD1. This CDR3 has 15 amino acids. Losses at the gene ends were 7 bases for V and 4 bases for J; bases not matched to a gene: 6. CDR3: CASTEDRGITGELFF. CDR3 in DNA: TGTGCCAGCACGGAGGACAGGGGGATCACCGGGGAGCTGTTTTTT.

This sequence joins TRBV6-5 and TRBJ2-1; 7 bases fit TRBD2. The germline V gene has CDR1 MNHEY and CDR2 SVGAGI. The trim removed 1 base at V and 9 bases at J, leaving 18 bases unmatched. The CDR3 consists of 18 residues. The CDR3 nucleotides read TGTGCCAGCAGTTACTTTAGTACCCAACGGGGGAGGGGAAGTGAGCAGTTCTTC. Translating it yields CASSYFSTQRGRGSEQFF.

The chain is built from TRBV2 and TRBJ1-5; 7 bases are shared with TRBD1. The germline gives CDR1 SNHLY, CDR2 FYNNEI. The J segment lost 3 bases and the V segment lost 3 bases, leaving 8 bases of the junction unmatched. CDR3 length: 16 residues. CDR3 sequence (DNA): TGTGCCAGCAGTGAGAGGGCAGGGGGGAACAATCAGCCCCAGCATTTT. It encodes CASSERAGGNNQPQHF.

For the CDR3, the DNA is TGTGCCAGCAGCCTTATGGGGGAGAGCTACGAGCAGTACTTC. It encodes CASSLMGESYEQYF. The gene calls are TRBV5-4 and TRBJ2-7; D might be TRBD1 or TRBD2, each matching 5 bases. The V gene's germline CDR1 is SGHNT and CDR2 YYREEE (reference sequence). This CDR3 is built from 14 residues. The ends were cut back, 4 bases at V and 3 bases at J, with 14 bases in the middle.

V and J are TRBV20-1 and TRBJ2-7; 9 bases match TRBD1. The V gene's germline CDR1 is DFQATT and CDR2 SNEGSKA (reference sequence). The ends lost 6 bases at V and 6 bases at J; junction bases unmatched: 15. This CDR3 has 15 amino acids. CDR3 in amino acids: CSATYGTGTWSEQYF. The CDR3 coding sequence is TGCAGTGCCACTTACGGGACAGGGACCTGGAGCGAGCAGTACTTC.

The chain is built from TRBV6-1 and TRBJ1-2; no definite D call. V was pared by 0 bases and J by 4 bases, with 12 bases between. Germline V lookup: CDR1 MNHNS, CDR2 SASEGT. CDR3 length: 15 amino acids. Here the CDR3 reads CASSEAPTESYGYTF. The CDR3 coding sequence is TGTGCCAGCAGTGAAGCGCCAACAGAGAGCTATGGCTACACCTTC.

This chain joins TRBV6-5 and TRBJ1-1; tentatively, D is TRBD1 (5 bases). Trimming removed 0 bases at V and 3 bases at J, with 8 bases between. The CDR3 totals 14 residues. Germline loops: CDR1 MNHEY, CDR2 SVGAGI. CDR3: CASSYSTGYTEAFF. In DNA form, the CDR3 reads TGTGCCAGCAGTTACTCAACAGGTTACACTGAAGCTTTCTTT.

This clonotype was detected many times. The chain has TRBV6-1 and TRBJ2-5; tentatively, D is TRBD1 (6 bases). This CDR3 region has 13 residues. Germline V CDR1 and CDR2: MNHNS, SASEGT. The V end lost 7 bases, the J end lost 5 bases, and 14 bases lay between the germline ends. As DNA, the CDR3 is TGTGCCAGCACCACAGGGTTAGGGGAGACCCAGTACTTC. Its protein is CASTTGLGETQYF.

There are many counts of this clonotype. The V gene is TRBV28, the J gene TRBJ2-1; TRBD2 might be the D (6 bases). The CDR3 contains 15 residues. Germline V lookup: CDR1 MDHEN, CDR2 SYDVKM. V dropped 4 bases and J dropped 8 bases, with 18 bases sitting between them. The CDR3 DNA reads TGTGCCAGCAGTTCCCCTGGGACTCTCGGGGATGAGCAGTTCTTC. Amino acid sequence: CASSSPGTLGDEQFF.

This chain connects TRBV19 to TRBJ1-1, with unresolved D. The CDR3 length is 15 residues. Germline V gene lookup returns CDR1 LNHDA and CDR2 SQIVND (reference sequence). V was trimmed by 3 bases and J by 4 bases, leaving 15 bases between them. This chain's CDR3 is CASSIAASLSTEAFF. In nucleotides, the CDR3 is TGTGCCAGTAGTATTGCCGCGAGCCTGAGCACTGAAGCTTTCTTT.

The V call is TRBV11-3, the J call TRBJ2-6; no clear D. Germline CDR1 reads SGHNT; CDR2 reads YENEEA. The CDR3 totals 17 residues. V lost 8 bases to trimming and J lost 0 bases, with 17 bases between them. The chain's CDR3 is CASSPRVGPSGANVLTF. In nucleotides, the CDR3 is TGTGCCAGCTCCCCACGGGTAGGTCCCTCTGGGGCCAACGTCCTGACTTTC.

This clonotype was recorded a few times. The chain joins TRBV12-5 to TRBJ2-1; D gene uncertain. CDR1 is LGHNT and CDR2 is FRNRAP in the germline V gene. CDR3 length equals 16 residues. Trimming removed 7 bases at V and 0 bases at J, with 16 bases between. CDR3: CASEWQASPSYNEQFF. The DNA for the CDR3 is TGTGCTAGTGAATGGCAGGCGTCACCCTCCTACAATGAGCAGTTCTTC.

The genes are TRBV30 and TRBJ2-2; D ambiguous. The V gene's germline CDR1 is GTSNPN and CDR2 SVGIG (reference sequence). V was clipped by 0 bases and J by 6 bases, with 8 bases between them. CDR3 length: 13 residues. Written as DNA, the CDR3 is TGTGCCTGGAGTGTACAAGGGTCCGGGGAGCTGTTTTTT. Translation: CAWSVQGSGELFF. Supplemented by reference TRBV30 and TRBJ2-2, the full variable domain reads SQTIHQWPATLVQPVGSPLSLECTVEGTSNPNLYWYRQAAGRGLQLLFYSVGIGQISSEVPQNLSASRPQDRQFILSSKKLLLSDSGFYLCAWSVQGSGELFFGEGSRLTVL.

This clonotype was seen more than once but under ten times. J is TRBJ1-1 and V is TRBV18, with TRBD1 matching 9 bases. CDR1 is KGHSH and CDR2 is LQKENI in the germline V gene. This CDR3 has 16 amino acids. V gave up 6 bases and J gave up 1 base; unmatched junction bases: 9. CDR3 sequence reads: CASSLYRGRGNTEAFF. DNA of the CDR3: TGTGCCAGCTCCCTTTACAGGGGGCGAGGGAACACTGAAGCTTTCTTT.